This T cell receptor (beta chain) was found in a study of patients and donors after allogeneic stem cell transplantation. One entry per CDR3 protein results from TCRdb running MiXCR on the RT-PCR reads. Of about 15,000 distinct CDR3 sequences in the sample, roughly 27% were seen once. The CDR3 runs to 19 residues. From germline, CDR1 is MGHRA and CDR2 YSYEKL. V lost 1 base and J lost 3; bases outside the gene matches: 9. This receptor was taken from a human donor who was either an allogeneic HSCT recipient or a stem cell or donor lymphocyte infusion donor (not recorded which). It is not recorded whose cells these are; they may come from a transplant donor. The rearrangement joins TRBV4-1 to TRBJ2-3; 14 nucleotides line up with TRBD2. The specimen was blood, either unsorted or a sorted T cell fraction (not recorded which). Here the CDR3 DNA reads TGCGCCAGCAGCCAAGCCTGGTCCCGACTAGCGGGGGGGACAGATACGCAGTATTTT. Protein product: CASSQAWSRLAGGTDTQYF.